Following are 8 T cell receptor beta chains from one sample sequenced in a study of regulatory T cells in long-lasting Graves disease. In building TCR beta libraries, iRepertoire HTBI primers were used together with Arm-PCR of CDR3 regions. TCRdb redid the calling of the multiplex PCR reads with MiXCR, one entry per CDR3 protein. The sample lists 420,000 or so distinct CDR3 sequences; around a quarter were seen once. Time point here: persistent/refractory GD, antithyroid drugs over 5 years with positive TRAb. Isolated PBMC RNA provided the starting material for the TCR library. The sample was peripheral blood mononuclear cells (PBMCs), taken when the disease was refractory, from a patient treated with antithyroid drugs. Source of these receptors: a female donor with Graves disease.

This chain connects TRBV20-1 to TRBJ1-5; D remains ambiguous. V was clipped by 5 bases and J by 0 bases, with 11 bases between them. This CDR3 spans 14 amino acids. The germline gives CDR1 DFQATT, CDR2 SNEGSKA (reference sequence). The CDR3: CSAGVGNSNQPQHF. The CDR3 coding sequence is TGCAGTGCTGGGGTCGGTAATAGCAATCAGCCCCAGCATTTT.

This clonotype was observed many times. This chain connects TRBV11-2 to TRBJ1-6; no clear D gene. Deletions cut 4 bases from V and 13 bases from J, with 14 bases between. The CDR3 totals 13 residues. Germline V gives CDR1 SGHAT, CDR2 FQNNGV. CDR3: CASSSGSPRPLHF. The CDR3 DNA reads TGTGCCAGCAGCTCTGGCTCCCCCCGGCCCCTCCACTTT.

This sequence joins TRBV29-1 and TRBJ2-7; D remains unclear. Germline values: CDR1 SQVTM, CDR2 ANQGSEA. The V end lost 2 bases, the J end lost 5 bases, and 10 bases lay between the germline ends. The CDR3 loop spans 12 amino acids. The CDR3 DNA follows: TGCAGCGTTGAATCCTCTCCCCACGAGCAGTACTTC. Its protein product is CSVESSPHEQYF.

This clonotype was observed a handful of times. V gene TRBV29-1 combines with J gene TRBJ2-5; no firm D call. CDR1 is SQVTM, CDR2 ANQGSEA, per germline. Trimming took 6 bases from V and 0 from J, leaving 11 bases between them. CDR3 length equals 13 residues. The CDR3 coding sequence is TGCAGCGTGTCCCAGACGTACCAAGAGACCCAGTACTTC. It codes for CSVSQTYQETQYF. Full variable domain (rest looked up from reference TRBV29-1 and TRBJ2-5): SAVISQKPSRDICQRGTSLTIQCQVDSQVTMMFWYRQQPGQSLTLIATANQGSEATYESGFVIDKFPISRPNLTFSTLTVSNMSPEDSSIYLCSVSQTYQETQYFGPGTRLLVL.

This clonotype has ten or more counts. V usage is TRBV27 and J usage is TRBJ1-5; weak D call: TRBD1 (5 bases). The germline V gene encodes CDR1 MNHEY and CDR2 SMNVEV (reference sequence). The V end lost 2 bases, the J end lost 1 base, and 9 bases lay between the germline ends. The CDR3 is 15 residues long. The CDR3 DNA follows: TGTGCCAGCAGTTTAACGTGGGGCAGCAATCAGCCCCAGCATTTT. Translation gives CASSLTWGSNQPQHF.

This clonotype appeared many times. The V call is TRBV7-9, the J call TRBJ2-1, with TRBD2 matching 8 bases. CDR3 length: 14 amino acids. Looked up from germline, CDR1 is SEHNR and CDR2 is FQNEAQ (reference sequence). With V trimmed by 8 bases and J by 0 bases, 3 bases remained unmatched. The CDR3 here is CASSSGSSYNEQFF. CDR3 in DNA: TGTGCCAGCTCGAGCGGGAGCTCCTACAATGAGCAGTTCTTC.

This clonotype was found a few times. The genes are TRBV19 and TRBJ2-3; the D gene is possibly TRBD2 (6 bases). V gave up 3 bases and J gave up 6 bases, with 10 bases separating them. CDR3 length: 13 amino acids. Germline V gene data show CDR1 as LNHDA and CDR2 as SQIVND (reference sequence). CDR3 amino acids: CASSMRDSDTQYF. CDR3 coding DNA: TGTGCCAGTAGTATGCGGGACTCCGATACGCAGTATTTT.

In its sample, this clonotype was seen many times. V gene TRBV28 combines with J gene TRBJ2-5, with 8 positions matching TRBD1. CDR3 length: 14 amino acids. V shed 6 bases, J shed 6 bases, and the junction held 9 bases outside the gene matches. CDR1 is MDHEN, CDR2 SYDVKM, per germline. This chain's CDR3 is CASRKQGGGQTQYF. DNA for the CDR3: TGTGCCAGCAGGAAACAGGGGGGCGGACAGACCCAGTACTTC.